The T cell receptor beta chain described here comes from a study of OX40 agonist ivuxolimab in advanced cancers. Findings of the study overall: CD4+ T cells averaged fewer expanded clones than CD8+ T cells. The specificity for antigen of the expanded peripheral T cells was not determined.

Assay: immunoSEQ multiplex PCR; the TCRdb copy retains only in-frame clones and omits some. There are roughly 10,000 clones in the sample; over 70% occur only once, and 15% to 20% lies in the top ten. A remark on this clone: Its antigen is undetermined.

Germline V CDR1 and CDR2: LNHNV, YYDKDF (reference sequence). The CDR3 is made up of 23 amino acids. V shed 1 base and J 5 bases; nucleotides not matched to a gene: 29. V and J are TRBV15 and TRBJ1-5; 7 bases line up with TRBD1. The clonotype originates from an adult with an advanced solid tumor such as melanoma, head and neck, liver or kidney cancer. The sequencing used CD4+ or CD8+ T cells sorted from blood, collected in a trial of the OX40 agonist ivuxolimab. CDR3 DNA: TGTGCCACCAGCAGAGGCAATAGCGCTGAGGGGTGGACAGGACACATACGGGATCAGCCCCAGCATTTT. This gives the protein CATSRGNSAEGWTGHIRDQPQHF.